The table lists the clone carrying this TCR beta chain with a count of one. Its matching antigen is unknown. Vbeta (60) and Jbeta (13) primers were used in the PCR. Some clones are missing from TCRdb's copy, which holds only in-frame ones; the method was immunoSEQ multiplex PCR. The profile shows some 42,000 clones, 50% to 55% of them singletons. CDR3 length: 14 amino acids. Deletions cut 0 bases from V and 4 bases from J, with 10 bases between. Germline CDR1 SGHRS, CDR2 YFSETQ. The data are from a study of cytomegalovirus exposure and HLA in healthy donors. General study results and limits: A later look showed TCR association rates differing by HLA locus, highest for DRB1 and lowest for HLA-C. Reportedly, cytomegalovirus status was diagnosed with high sensitivity and specificity.

The sequence was obtained from a human donor in good health. This chain connects TRBV5-1 to TRBJ1-2; possibly TRBD1 for D (6 bases). The sequenced material came from PBMCs. This CDR3 reads CASSLALTGYGYTF. Written as DNA, the CDR3 is TGCGCCAGCAGCTTGGCCTTGACAGGCTATGGCTACACCTTC.